A single sample gave rise to the 32 T cell receptor beta chains below, sequenced in a study of blood T cell repertoires in COVID-19. Repertoires were generated with immunoSEQ multiplex PCR, while TCRdb's copy carries only in-frame clones and drops some. The repertoire holds 150,000 to 180,000 clones, with nearly 80% as singletons. Sequencing was performed on peripheral blood. The source of these receptors is a man older than 75 with acute or convalescent COVID-19.

V and J are TRBV6-2 or TRBV6-3 and TRBJ2-6; 13 positions agree with TRBD2. The CDR3 loop spans 19 amino acids. The J segment lost 0 bases and the V segment lost 6 bases, leaving 8 bases of the junction unmatched. Germline V gene lookup returns CDR1 MNHEY and CDR2 SVGEGT. The CDR3 here is CASSPLTSGGVSGANVLTF. The CDR3, as DNA: TGTGCCAGCAGCCCACTAACTAGCGGGGGGGTCTCTGGGGCCAACGTCCTGACTTTC.

The chain couples TRBV2 to TRBJ2-5; TRBD2 aligns across 14 bases. V shed 4 bases, J shed 3 bases, and the junction held 4 bases outside the gene matches. Germline V CDR1 and CDR2: SNHLY, FYNNEI. This CDR3 contains 16 residues. This CDR3 is CASSGGLAGVEETQYF. The CDR3 coding sequence is TGTGCCAGCAGTGGGGGACTAGCGGGGGTGGAAGAGACCCAGTACTTC.

V gene TRBV5-1 combines with J gene TRBJ1-6; 10 positions agree with TRBD1. Germline V CDR1 and CDR2: SGHRS, YFSETQ. CDR3 length: 16 residues. V shed 4 bases, J shed 5 bases, and the junction held 6 bases outside the gene matches. CDR3 nucleotides: TGCGCCAGCAGCCGTGACAGGGGGCTCGATAATTCACCCCTCCACTTT. Its protein is CASSRDRGLDNSPLHF.

Regarding this clone: Different DNA sequences within this sample yield the same CDR3. The genes are TRBV7-9 and TRBJ2-3, with D possibly TRBD1 on 6 matching bases. The CDR3 contains 13 residues. In germline, CDR1 is SEHNR, CDR2 FQNEAQ (reference sequence). V lost 0 bases and J 6 bases, leaving 7 bases between the germline ends. In DNA, the CDR3 is TGTGCCAGCAGCTTAGCTGGGGGCGATACGCAGTATTTT. Encoded protein: CASSLAGGDTQYF.

The V call is TRBV5-1, the J call TRBJ1-1, with 7 bases fitting TRBD1. Trimming removed 4 bases from V and 11 bases from J; junction bases left unmatched: 5. The CDR3 has 11 residues. Germline V gene lookup returns CDR1 SGHRS and CDR2 YFSETQ. CDR3 in amino acids: CASSTGTVAFF. CDR3 in DNA: TGCGCCAGCAGCACCGGGACAGTCGCTTTCTTT.

Only one count was recorded for this clone. The CDR3 sequence is CASRTPLNTEAFF. The CDR3 DNA sequence: TGTGCCAGCAGGACTCCTCTAAACACTGAAGCTTTCTTT. The chain recombines TRBV6-6 with TRBJ1-1; D remains ambiguous. The germline V and J ends were trimmed by 6 bases and 2 bases, with 10 bases remaining between them. The CDR3 sequence is 13 residues long. Germline values: CDR1 MNHNY, CDR2 SVGAGI (reference sequence).

This clone has a single count. The chain employs TRBV2 and TRBJ1-5; tentative D call: TRBD1 (5 bases). V was clipped by 0 bases and J by 4 bases, with 7 bases between them. The germline V gene encodes CDR1 SNHLY and CDR2 FYNNEI. The CDR3 length is 14 residues. CDR3 amino acids: CASSEAAGNQPQHF. The CDR3 bases are TGTGCCAGCAGTGAAGCTGCAGGGAATCAGCCCCAGCATTTT.

This clone was recorded a few times. The V gene is TRBV7-2, the J gene TRBJ1-6; a possible D gene is TRBD1 (5 bases). Deletions cut 5 bases from V and 6 bases from J, with 8 bases between. CDR3 length: 13 amino acids. CDR1 is SGHTA, CDR2 FQGNSA, per germline. CDR3 nucleotide sequence: TGTGCCAGCAGCCCCGACAGTAATTCACCCCTCCACTTT. It translates to CASSPDSNSPLHF.

The rearrangement uses TRBV19 and TRBJ2-7; 8 bases map to TRBD1. Germline loops: CDR1 LNHDA, CDR2 SQIVND (reference sequence). The CDR3 length is 13 residues. V gave up 5 bases and J gave up 6 bases; unmatched junction bases: 6. CDR3 DNA: TGTGCCAGTAGTGCAGGACAGGGTGGCGAGCAGTACGTC. Translation: CASSAGQGGEQYV.

This chain uses TRBV27 with TRBJ1-1; D unresolved. Germline values: CDR1 MNHEY, CDR2 SMNVEV (reference sequence). CDR3 length equals 13 residues. Trimming cost V 3 bases and J 1 base, with 6 bases left between them. CDR3 protein: CASSFWQNTEAFF. The CDR3 region has the DNA TGTGCCAGCAGTTTTTGGCAGAACACTGAAGCTTTCTTT.

The chain carries TRBV10-3 and TRBJ1-3; weak D call: TRBD1 (6 bases). Trimming stripped 10 bases from V and 0 bases from J, with 10 bases between. The CDR3 is 13 residues long. The V gene's germline CDR1 is ENHRY and CDR2 SYGVKD. The CDR3 spells CATETGSGNTIYF. The DNA for the CDR3 is TGTGCCACCGAGACAGGCTCTGGAAACACCATATATTTT.

This chain connects TRBV7-2 to TRBJ2-7; D may be TRBD1 (6 bases). Germline CDR1 SGHTA, CDR2 FQGNSA. The CDR3 covers 12 residues. V shed 4 bases and J shed 3 bases, with 7 bases lying between them. CDR3 coding DNA: TGTGCCAGCAGCTCACAGGGCTACGAGCAGTACTTC. This encodes CASSSQGYEQYF.

The chain carries TRBV9 and TRBJ2-1, with TRBD2 matching 12 bases. Germline lookup yields CDR1 SGDLS and CDR2 YYNGEE. CDR3 length: 16 amino acids. Trimming at V came to 4 bases and at J to 5 bases, leaving 7 bases not matched to a gene. The CDR3 reads CASSPRTSGANNEQFF. The CDR3 nucleotides are TGTGCCAGCAGCCCCCGGACTAGCGGGGCCAACAATGAGCAGTTCTTC.

The chain couples TRBV6-5 to TRBJ2-6, with TRBD1 identical over 8 bases. CDR1 MNHEY and CDR2 SVGAGI come from the germline V gene. The CDR3 extends over 15 amino acids. J lost 2 bases, V lost 8 bases, and 5 bases had no gene match. In DNA form, the CDR3 reads TGTGCCAGCGCCACAGGGGGGACTGGGGCCAACGTCCTGACTTTC. This gives the protein CASATGGTGANVLTF.

This clone was seen a single time. The chain uses TRBV29-1 and TRBJ1-3, with unresolved D. Germline V gene data show CDR1 as SQVTM and CDR2 as ANQGSEA. The CDR3 is 14 amino acids. V was trimmed by 7 bases and J by 2 bases, leaving 15 bases between them. In nucleotides, the CDR3 is TGCAGCGGAAGTTCGGGGAGGGCTGGAAACACCATATATTTT. Protein sequence: CSGSSGRAGNTIYF.

This clone is a singleton in its sample. The J gene is TRBJ1-2, the V gene TRBV7-2; D remains unclear. V shed 1 base and J shed 7 bases, with 19 bases lying between them. The CDR3 is 16 amino acids. Per the germline V gene, CDR1 is SGHTA and CDR2 is FQGNSA. This chain's CDR3 is CASSLVFNVGRGGYTF. The CDR3 DNA follows: TGTGCCAGCAGCTTAGTTTTTAACGTTGGTAGAGGTGGCTACACCTTC.

V usage is TRBV6-2 or TRBV6-3 and J usage is TRBJ2-5, with 12 bases identical to TRBD2. With 4 bases clipped from V and 7 bases from J, the junction kept 7 bases outside the gene matches. The CDR3 is 15 residues long. Germline assignment: CDR1 MNHEY and CDR2 SVGEGT. The DNA for the CDR3 is TGTGCCAGCAGTTCTAGCGGGGGGGGCCAGGGGACCCAGTACTTC. Translating it yields CASSSSGGGQGTQYF.

This clone was recorded a few times. The chain employs TRBV2 and TRBJ2-2; D unclear. V gave up 4 bases and J gave up 2 bases, with 5 bases separating them. In germline, CDR1 is SNHLY, CDR2 FYNNEI. The CDR3 has 13 residues. CDR3 nucleotide sequence: TGTGCCAGCAGTGCGGTCAACACCGGGGAGCTGTTTTTT. This translates into CASSAVNTGELFF.

The chain links TRBV6-5 to TRBJ2-7, with D unclear. Germline CDR1 is MNHEY and CDR2 is SVGAGI. This CDR3 contains 11 residues. Trimming cost V 10 bases and J 2 bases, with 9 bases left between them. This CDR3 is CATQSPYEQYV. In nucleotides, the CDR3 is TGTGCCACACAATCCCCCTACGAGCAGTACGTC.

This sequence joins TRBV9 and TRBJ2-2, with TRBD1 identical over 8 bases. V lost 3 bases to trimming and J lost 2 bases; unmatched junction nucleotides: 6. In germline, CDR1 is SGDLS, CDR2 YYNGEE. CDR3 length: 16 amino acids. CDR3 sequence: CASSGGTGPNTGELFF. CDR3 sequence (DNA): TGTGCCAGCAGCGGGGGGACAGGACCAAACACCGGGGAGCTGTTTTTT.

In DNA, the CDR3 is TGTGCCAGCAGCTTAGATACTAGGGAGTACAATGAGCAGTTCTTC. As protein: CASSLDTREYNEQFF. V and J are TRBV7-9 and TRBJ2-1, with D possibly being TRBD2 (5 bases). Trimming left V 1 base short and J 4 bases short, with 11 bases between. Germline V CDR1 and CDR2: SEHNR, FQNEAQ (reference sequence). The CDR3 totals 15 residues.

This clone appeared a few times. The gene calls are TRBV5-4 and TRBJ2-3; TRBD1 is a possible D gene (5 bases). Trimming stripped 4 bases from V and 8 bases from J, with 14 bases between. The CDR3 loop spans 13 amino acids. Germline loops: CDR1 SGHNT, CDR2 YYREEE (reference sequence). The CDR3, as DNA: TGTGCCAGCAGCCCGACAGTGCAAACTACGCAGTATTTT. Protein sequence: CASSPTVQTTQYF.

The CDR3 DNA is TGTGCCAGCACCCTACCAGGGAACTATGGCTACACCTTC. Translation: CASTLPGNYGYTF. This rearrangement joins TRBV6-6 to TRBJ1-2, with D perhaps TRBD1 (5 bases). Germline V CDR1 and CDR2: MNHNY, SVGAGI (reference sequence). The V and J ends lost 7 bases and 2 bases respectively, with 11 bases between them. The CDR3 covers 13 residues.

The rearrangement links TRBV7-9 to TRBJ1-1; D is possibly TRBD1 (5 bases). Germline CDR1 SEHNR, CDR2 FQNEAQ (reference sequence). V was trimmed by 4 bases and J by 6 bases, leaving 12 bases between them. The CDR3 is 13 residues long. In nucleotides, the CDR3 is TGTGCCAGCAGCTCGAATCAGGGTTCTGAAGCTTTCTTT. Encoded protein: CASSSNQGSEAFF.

V usage is TRBV7-2 and J usage is TRBJ1-3, with D tentatively TRBD1 (5 bases). Trimming cost V 1 base and J 4 bases, with 14 bases left between them. This CDR3 has 16 amino acids. From germline, CDR1 is SGHTA and CDR2 FQGNSA. As DNA, the CDR3 is TGTGCCAGCAGCTTAGGGACACCGAGCAACGGAAACACCATATATTTT. As protein: CASSLGTPSNGNTIYF.

V gene TRBV7-2 combines with J gene TRBJ2-5; the match to TRBD2 covers 9 bases. V lost 5 bases, J lost 5 bases, and 18 bases stayed unmatched. The CDR3 consists of 18 residues. Germline CDR1 reads SGHTA; CDR2 reads FQGNSA. The CDR3 nucleotides are TGTGCCAGCAGCCTGATCGGCACCGGGACTAGCCGCAGTGAGACCCAGTACTTC. Its protein product is CASSLIGTGTSRSETQYF.

CDR3 sequence reads: CAWSVQADTEAFF. CDR3 nucleotides: TGTGCCTGGAGTGTACAGGCGGACACTGAAGCTTTCTTT. The chain links TRBV30 to TRBJ1-1, with D perhaps TRBD1 (5 bases). Germline CDR1 GTSNPN, CDR2 SVGIG (reference sequence). The CDR3 length is 13 residues. V was pared by 0 bases and J by 3 bases, with 8 bases between.

V gene TRBV30 combines with J gene TRBJ1-1; D ambiguous. Trimming pared 0 bases from V and 8 bases from J, leaving 16 bases between. Germline assignment: CDR1 GTSNPN and CDR2 SVGIG (reference sequence). The CDR3 loop spans 14 amino acids. CDR3 sequence: CAWSVRAGDGEAFF. The CDR3, as DNA: TGTGCCTGGAGTGTAAGAGCCGGAGACGGGGAAGCTTTCTTT.

This clone has a handful of counts. The CDR3 here is CASSREGQGYGYTF. In nucleotides, the CDR3 is TGCGCCAGCAGCCGGGAGGGACAGGGCTATGGCTACACCTTC. V usage is TRBV4-1 and J usage is TRBJ1-2; TRBD1 aligns across 9 bases. The CDR3 extends over 14 amino acids. Germline-derived CDR1 and CDR2 are MGHRA and YSYEKL. The V segment lost 4 bases and the J segment 4 bases; nucleotides outside the gene matches: 4.

The chain joins TRBV4-3 to TRBJ2-3; D might be TRBD1 (6 bases). The CDR3 sequence is 15 residues long. V was trimmed by 3 bases and J by 2 bases, leaving 12 bases between them. CDR1 and CDR2 (germline): LGHNA, YSLEER. CDR3 loop: CASSHGQKYTDTQYF. The CDR3 nucleotides read TGCGCCAGCAGCCACGGACAGAAATACACAGATACGCAGTATTTT.

This clone was counted between two and nine times. The gene calls are TRBV10-3 and TRBJ1-4; D is undetermined. The germline V gene has CDR1 ENHRY and CDR2 SYGVKD. V lost 3 bases, J lost 8 bases, and 7 bases lay in between. This CDR3 is 12 amino acids long. In DNA form, the CDR3 reads TGTGCCATCAGTGATAAAGCGGAAAAACTGTTTTTT. It translates to CAISDKAEKLFF.

The CDR3 nucleotides read TGTGCCAGCAGTGAAAGAGCGGGGGGGTTCGACGAGCAGTACTTC. As protein: CASSERAGGFDEQYF. The V gene is TRBV25-1, the J gene TRBJ2-7; 10 bases agree with TRBD2. The CDR3 extends over 15 amino acids. V shed 2 bases, J shed 5 bases, and the junction held 6 bases outside the gene matches. Germline CDR1 reads MGHDK; CDR2 reads SYGVNS.